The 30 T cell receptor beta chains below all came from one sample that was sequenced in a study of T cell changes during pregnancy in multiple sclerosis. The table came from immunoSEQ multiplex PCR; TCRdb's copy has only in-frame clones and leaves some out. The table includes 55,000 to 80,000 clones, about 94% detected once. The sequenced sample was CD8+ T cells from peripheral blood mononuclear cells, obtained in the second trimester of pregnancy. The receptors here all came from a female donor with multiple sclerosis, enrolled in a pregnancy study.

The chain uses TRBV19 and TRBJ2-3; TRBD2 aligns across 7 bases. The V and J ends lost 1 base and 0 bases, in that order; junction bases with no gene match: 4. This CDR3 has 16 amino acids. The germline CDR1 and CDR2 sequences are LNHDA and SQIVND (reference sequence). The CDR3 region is CASSIGPSGSTDTQYF. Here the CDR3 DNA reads TGTGCCAGTAGTATAGGGCCTAGCGGTAGCACAGATACGCAGTATTTT.

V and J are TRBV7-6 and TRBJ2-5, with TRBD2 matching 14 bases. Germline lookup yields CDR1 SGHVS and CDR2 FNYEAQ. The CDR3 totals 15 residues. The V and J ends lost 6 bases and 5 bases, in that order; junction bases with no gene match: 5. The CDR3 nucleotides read TGTGCCAGCAGATCGGGACTAGCGGGAGCGGAGACCCAGTACTTC. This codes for CASRSGLAGAETQYF.

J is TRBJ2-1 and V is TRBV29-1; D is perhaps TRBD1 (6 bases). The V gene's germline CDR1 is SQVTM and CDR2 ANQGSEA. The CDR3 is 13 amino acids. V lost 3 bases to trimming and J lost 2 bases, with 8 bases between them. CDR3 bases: TGCAGCGTTGACAGGGGTGCCTACAATGAGCAGTTCTTC. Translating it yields CSVDRGAYNEQFF.

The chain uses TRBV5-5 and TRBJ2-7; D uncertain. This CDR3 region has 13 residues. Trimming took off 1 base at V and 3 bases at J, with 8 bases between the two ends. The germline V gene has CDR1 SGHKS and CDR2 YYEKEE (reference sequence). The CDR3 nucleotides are TGTGCCAGCAGCTTGCAGGTCTACTACGAGCAGTACTTC. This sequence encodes CASSLQVYYEQYF.

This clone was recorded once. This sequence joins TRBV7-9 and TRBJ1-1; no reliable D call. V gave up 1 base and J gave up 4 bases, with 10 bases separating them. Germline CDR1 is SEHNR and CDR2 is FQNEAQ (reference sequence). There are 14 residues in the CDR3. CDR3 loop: CASSLGLELTEAFF. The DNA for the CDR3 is TGTGCCAGCAGCTTAGGCCTAGAACTCACTGAAGCTTTCTTT.

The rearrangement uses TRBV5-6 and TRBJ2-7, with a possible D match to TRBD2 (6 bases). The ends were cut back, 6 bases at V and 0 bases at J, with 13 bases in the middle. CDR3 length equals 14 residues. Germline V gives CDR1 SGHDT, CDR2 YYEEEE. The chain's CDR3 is CASNPGGSSYEQYF. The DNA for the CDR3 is TGTGCCAGCAACCCCGGAGGGTCCTCCTACGAGCAGTACTTC.

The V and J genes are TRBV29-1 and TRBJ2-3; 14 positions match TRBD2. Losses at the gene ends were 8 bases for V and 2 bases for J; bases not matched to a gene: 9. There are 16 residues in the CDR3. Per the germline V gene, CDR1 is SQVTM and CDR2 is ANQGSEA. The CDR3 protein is CSMLPGLAGDTDTQYF. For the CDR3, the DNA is TGCAGCATGCTACCGGGACTAGCGGGGGACACAGATACGCAGTATTTT.

CDR3 amino acids: CASSIKTGHYEQYF. In DNA form, the CDR3 reads TGTGCCAGTAGTATTAAGACAGGGCACTACGAGCAGTACTTC. The rearrangement links TRBV19 to TRBJ2-7; 7 bases map to TRBD1. V lost 3 bases to trimming and J lost 3 bases; unmatched junction nucleotides: 5. This CDR3 region has 14 residues. The germline V gene encodes CDR1 LNHDA and CDR2 SQIVND (reference sequence).

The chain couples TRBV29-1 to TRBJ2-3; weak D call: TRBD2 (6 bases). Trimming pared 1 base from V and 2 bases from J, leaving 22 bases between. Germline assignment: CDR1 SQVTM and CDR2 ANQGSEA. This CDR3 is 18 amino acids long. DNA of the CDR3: TGCAGCGTTGAAGTCTTACTGGGGGGTATCCCCTTCACAGATACGCAGTATTTT. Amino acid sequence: CSVEVLLGGIPFTDTQYF.

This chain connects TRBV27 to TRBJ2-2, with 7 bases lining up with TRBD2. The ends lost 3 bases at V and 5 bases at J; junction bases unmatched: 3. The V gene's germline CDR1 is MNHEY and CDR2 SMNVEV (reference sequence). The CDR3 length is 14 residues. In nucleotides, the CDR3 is TGTGCCAGCAGTTTGGGAGGGAGGACCGGGGAGCTGTTTTTT. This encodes CASSLGGRTGELFF.

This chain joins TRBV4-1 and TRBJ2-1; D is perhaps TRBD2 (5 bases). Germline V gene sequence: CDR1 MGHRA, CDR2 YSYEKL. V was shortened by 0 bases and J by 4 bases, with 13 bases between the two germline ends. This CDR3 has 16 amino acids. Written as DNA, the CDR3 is TGCGCCAGCAGCCAAGAGGACTTGTCACGTTACAATGAGCAGTTCTTC. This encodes CASSQEDLSRYNEQFF.

The CDR3 loop is CASSYSGTGKGEQFF. DNA of the CDR3: TGTGCCAGCAGCTACTCCGGGACAGGGAAGGGTGAGCAGTTCTTC. The V gene is TRBV7-9, the J gene TRBJ2-1, with 9 nucleotides matching TRBD1. This CDR3 comprises 15 residues. CDR1 is SEHNR, CDR2 FQNEAQ, per germline (reference sequence). J was trimmed by 9 bases and V by 4 bases; bases with no gene match: 10.

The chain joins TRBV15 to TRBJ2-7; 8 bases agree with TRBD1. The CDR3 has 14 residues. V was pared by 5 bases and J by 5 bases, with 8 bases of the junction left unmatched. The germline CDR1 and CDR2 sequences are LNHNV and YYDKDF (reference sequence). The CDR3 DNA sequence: TGTGCCACCAGCTTACGGACAGGGATCAACGAGCAGTACTTC. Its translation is CATSLRTGINEQYF.

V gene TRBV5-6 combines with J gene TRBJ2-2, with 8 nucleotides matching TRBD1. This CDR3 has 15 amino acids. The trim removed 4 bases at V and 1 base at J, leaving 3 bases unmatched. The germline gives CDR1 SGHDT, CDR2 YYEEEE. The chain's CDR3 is CASSHGTGNTGELFF. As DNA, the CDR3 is TGTGCCAGCAGCCACGGGACAGGGAACACCGGGGAGCTGTTTTTT.

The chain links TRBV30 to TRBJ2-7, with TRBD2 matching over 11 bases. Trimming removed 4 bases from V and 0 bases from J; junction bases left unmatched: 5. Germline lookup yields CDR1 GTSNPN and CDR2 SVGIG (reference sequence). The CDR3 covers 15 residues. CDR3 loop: CAWKLSGRVSYEQYF. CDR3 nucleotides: TGTGCCTGGAAGCTTAGCGGGAGGGTCTCCTACGAGCAGTACTTC.

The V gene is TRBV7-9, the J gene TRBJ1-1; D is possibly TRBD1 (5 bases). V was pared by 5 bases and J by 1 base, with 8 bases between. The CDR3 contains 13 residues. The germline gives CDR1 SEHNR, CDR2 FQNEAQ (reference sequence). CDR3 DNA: TGTGCCAGCAGCGCAGACAGGAACACTGAAGCTTTCTTT. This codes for CASSADRNTEAFF.

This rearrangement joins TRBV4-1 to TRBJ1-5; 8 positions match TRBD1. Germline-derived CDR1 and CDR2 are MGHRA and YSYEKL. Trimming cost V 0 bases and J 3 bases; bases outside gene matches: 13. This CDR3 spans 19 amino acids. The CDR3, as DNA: TGCGCCAGCAGCCAAGAGGACAGGGATTTGCCTGGTTCCAATCAGCCCCAGCATTTT. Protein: CASSQEDRDLPGSNQPQHF.

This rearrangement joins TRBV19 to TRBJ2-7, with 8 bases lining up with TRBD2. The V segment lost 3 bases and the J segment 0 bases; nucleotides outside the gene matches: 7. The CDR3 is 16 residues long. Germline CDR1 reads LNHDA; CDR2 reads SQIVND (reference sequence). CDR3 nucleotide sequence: TGTGCCAGTAGTATCGAAGTAGCGGGGACCTCCTACGAGCAGTACTTC. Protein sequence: CASSIEVAGTSYEQYF.

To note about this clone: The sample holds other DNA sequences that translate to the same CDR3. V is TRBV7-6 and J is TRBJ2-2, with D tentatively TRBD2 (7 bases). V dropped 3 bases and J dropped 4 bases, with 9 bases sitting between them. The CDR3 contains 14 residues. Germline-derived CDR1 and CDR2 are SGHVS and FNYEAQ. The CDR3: CASSLGGRTGELFF. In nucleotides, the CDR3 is TGTGCCAGCAGCTTGGGGGGGCGCACCGGGGAGCTGTTTTTT.

CDR3 DNA: TGTGCCAGCAGCGTCCTAGGGACAGTCATCCCCTCTAGCACAGATACGCAGTATTTT. Amino acid sequence: CASSVLGTVIPSSTDTQYF. The chain combines TRBV9 with TRBJ2-3; 7 bases are shared with TRBD1. CDR1 is SGDLS, CDR2 YYNGEE, per germline. Trimming removed 2 bases from V and 0 bases from J; junction bases left unmatched: 15. CDR3 length equals 19 residues. Complete variable domain (other parts from reference TRBV9 and TRBJ2-3): DSGVTQTPKHLITATGQRVTLRCSPRSGDLSVYWYQQSLDQGLQFLIQYYNGEERAKGNILERFSAQQFPDLHSELNLSSLELGDSALYFCASSVLGTVIPSSTDTQYFGPGTRLTVL.

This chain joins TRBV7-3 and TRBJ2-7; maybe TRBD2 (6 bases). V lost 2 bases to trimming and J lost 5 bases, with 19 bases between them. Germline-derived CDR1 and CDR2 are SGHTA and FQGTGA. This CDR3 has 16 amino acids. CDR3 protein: CASSLAVVPRGHEQYF. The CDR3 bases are TGTGCCAGCAGCTTAGCCGTGGTCCCGCGGGGCCACGAGCAGTACTTC.

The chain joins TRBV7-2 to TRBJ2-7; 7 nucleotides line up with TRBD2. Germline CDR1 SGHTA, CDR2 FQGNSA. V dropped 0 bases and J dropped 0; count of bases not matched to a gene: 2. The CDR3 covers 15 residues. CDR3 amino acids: CASSLAGGDSYEQYF. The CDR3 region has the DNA TGTGCCAGCAGCTTAGCGGGGGGGGACTCCTACGAGCAGTACTTC.

The CDR3 region has the DNA TGCGCCAGCAGCAGACTCGGACTCTCCTACGAGCAGTACTTC. As protein: CASSRLGLSYEQYF. V usage is TRBV5-1 and J usage is TRBJ2-7, with a weak D call TRBD2 (5 bases). This CDR3 spans 14 amino acids. Per the germline V gene, CDR1 is SGHRS and CDR2 is YFSETQ. V lost 4 bases to trimming and J lost 0 bases, with 11 bases between them.

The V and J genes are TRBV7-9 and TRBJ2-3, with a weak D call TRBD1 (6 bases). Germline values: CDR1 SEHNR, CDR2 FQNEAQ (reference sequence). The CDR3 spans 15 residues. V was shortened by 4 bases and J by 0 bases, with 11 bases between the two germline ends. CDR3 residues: CASSSGTPSTDTQYF. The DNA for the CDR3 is TGTGCCAGCAGCTCCGGGACACCGAGCACAGATACGCAGTATTTT. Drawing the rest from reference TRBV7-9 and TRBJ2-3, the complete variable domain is DTGVSQNPRHKITKRGQNVTFRCDPISEHNRLYWYRQTLGQGPEFLTYFQNEAQLEKSRLLSDRFSAERPKGSFSTLEIQRTEQGDSAMYLCASSSGTPSTDTQYFGPGTRLTVL.

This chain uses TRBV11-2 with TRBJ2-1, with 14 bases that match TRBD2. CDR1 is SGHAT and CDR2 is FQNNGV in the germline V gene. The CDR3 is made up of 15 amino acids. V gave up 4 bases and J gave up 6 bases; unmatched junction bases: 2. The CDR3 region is CASSSGLAGVNEQFF. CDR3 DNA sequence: TGTGCCAGCAGCTCGGGACTAGCGGGGGTCAATGAGCAGTTCTTC.

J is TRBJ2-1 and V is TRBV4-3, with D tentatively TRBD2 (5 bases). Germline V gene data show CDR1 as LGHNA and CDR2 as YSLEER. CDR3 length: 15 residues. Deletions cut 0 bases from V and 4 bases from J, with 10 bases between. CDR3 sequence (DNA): TGCGCCAGCAGCCAAGAGAGGGTGGCGTACAATGAGCAGTTCTTC. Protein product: CASSQERVAYNEQFF.

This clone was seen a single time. The CDR3 reads CASSVPAVTTDTQYF. The CDR3 coding sequence is TGTGCCAGCAGTGTCCCCGCAGTGACAACAGATACGCAGTATTTT. The chain employs TRBV28 and TRBJ2-3; no clear D gene. CDR1 and CDR2 (germline): MDHEN, SYDVKM. This CDR3 is built from 15 residues. Trimming left V 5 bases short and J 3 bases short, with 15 bases between. The variable domain in full, completed from reference TRBV28 and TRBJ2-3, reads DVKVTQSSRYLVKRTGEKVFLECVQDMDHENMFWYRQDPGLGLRLIYFSYDVKMKEKGDIPEGYSVSREKKERFSLILESASTNQTSMYLCASSVPAVTTDTQYFGPGTRLTVL.

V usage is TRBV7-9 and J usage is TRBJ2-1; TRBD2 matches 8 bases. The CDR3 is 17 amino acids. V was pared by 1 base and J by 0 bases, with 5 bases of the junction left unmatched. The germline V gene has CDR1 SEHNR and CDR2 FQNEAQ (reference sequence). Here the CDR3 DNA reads TGTGCCAGCAGCTTAGGCCTCAGCGGGAGCTCCTACAATGAGCAGTTCTTC. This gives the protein CASSLGLSGSSYNEQFF.

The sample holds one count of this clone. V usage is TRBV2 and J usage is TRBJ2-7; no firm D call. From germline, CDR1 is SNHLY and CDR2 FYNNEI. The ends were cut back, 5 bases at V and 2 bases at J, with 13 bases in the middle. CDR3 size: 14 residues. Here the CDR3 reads CASSSRAFTYEQYF. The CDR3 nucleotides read TGTGCCAGCAGTTCGCGAGCGTTTACCTACGAGCAGTACTTC. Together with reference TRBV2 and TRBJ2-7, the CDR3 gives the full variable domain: EPEVTQTPSHQVTQMGQEVILRCVPISNHLYFYWYRQILGQKVEFLVSFYNNEISEKSEIFDDQFSVERPDGSNFTLKIRSTKLEDSAMYFCASSSRAFTYEQYFGPGTRLTVT.

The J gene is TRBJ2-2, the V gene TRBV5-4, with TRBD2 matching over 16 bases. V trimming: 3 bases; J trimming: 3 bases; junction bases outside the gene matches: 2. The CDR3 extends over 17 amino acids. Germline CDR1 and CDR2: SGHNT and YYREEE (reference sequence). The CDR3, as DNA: TGTGCCAGCAGCTCGGGACTAGCGGGGGGGTACACCGGGGAGCTGTTTTTT. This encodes CASSSGLAGGYTGELFF. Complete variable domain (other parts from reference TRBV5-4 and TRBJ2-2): ETGVTQSPTHLIKTRGQQVTLRCSSQSGHNTVSWYQQALGQGPQFIFQYYREEENGRGNFPPRFSGLQFPNYSSELNVNALELDDSALYLCASSSGLAGGYTGELFFGEGSRLTVL.